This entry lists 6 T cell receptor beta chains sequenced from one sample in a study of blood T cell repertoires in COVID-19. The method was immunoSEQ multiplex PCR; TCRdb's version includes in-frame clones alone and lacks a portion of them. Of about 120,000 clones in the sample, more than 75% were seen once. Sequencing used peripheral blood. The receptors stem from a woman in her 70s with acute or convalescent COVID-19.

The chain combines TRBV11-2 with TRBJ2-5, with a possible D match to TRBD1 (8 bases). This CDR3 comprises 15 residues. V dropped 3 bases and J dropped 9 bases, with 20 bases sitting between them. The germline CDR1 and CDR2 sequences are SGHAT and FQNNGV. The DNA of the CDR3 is TGTGCCAGCAGCTTGGTCAGGGGGCCCCGGGGGGCCCAGTACTTC. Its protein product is CASSLVRGPRGAQYF.

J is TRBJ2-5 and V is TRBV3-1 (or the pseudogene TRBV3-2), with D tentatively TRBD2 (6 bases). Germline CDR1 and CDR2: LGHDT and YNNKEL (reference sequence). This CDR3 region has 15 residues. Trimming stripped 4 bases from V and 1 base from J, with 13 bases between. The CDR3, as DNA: TGTGCCAGCAGCCCGCCCTTGACTAGCCAAGAGACCCAGTACTTC. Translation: CASSPPLTSQETQYF.

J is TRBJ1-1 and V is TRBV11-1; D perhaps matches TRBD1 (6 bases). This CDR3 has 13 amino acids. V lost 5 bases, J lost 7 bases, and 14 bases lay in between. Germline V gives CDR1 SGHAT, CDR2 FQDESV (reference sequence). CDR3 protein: CASSPDSWIEAFF. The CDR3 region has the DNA TGTGCCAGCAGCCCGGACAGTTGGATTGAAGCTTTCTTT.

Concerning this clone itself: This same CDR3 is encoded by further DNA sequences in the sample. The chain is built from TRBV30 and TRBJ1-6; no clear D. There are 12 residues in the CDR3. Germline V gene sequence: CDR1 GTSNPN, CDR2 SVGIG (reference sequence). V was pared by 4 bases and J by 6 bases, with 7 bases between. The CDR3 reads CAWTGSNSPLHF. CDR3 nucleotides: TGTGCCTGGACCGGGAGTAATTCACCCCTCCACTTT.

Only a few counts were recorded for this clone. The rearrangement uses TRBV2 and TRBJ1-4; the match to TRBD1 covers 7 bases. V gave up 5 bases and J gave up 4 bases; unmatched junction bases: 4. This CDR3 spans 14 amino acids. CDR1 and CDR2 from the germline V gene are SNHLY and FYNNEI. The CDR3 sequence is CASSRDRFNEKLFF. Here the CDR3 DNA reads TGTGCCAGCAGTCGGGACAGATTTAATGAAAAACTGTTTTTT.

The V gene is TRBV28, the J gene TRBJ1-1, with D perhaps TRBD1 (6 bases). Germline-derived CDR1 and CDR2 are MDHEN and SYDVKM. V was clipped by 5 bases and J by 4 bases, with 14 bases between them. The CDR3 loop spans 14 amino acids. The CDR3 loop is CASSKQGGTTEAFF. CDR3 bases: TGTGCCAGCAGTAAACAGGGAGGGACCACTGAAGCTTTCTTT.